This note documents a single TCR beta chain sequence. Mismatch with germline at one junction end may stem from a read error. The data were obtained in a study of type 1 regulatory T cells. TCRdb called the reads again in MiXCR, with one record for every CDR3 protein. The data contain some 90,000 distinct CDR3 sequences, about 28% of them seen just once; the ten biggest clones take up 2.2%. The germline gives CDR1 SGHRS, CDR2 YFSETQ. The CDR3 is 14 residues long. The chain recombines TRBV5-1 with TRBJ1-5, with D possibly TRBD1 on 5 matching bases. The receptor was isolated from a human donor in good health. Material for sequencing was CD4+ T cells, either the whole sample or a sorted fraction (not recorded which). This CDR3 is CANSLGDLNQPQHF. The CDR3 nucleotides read TGCGCCAACAGCTTGGGGGACTTAAATCAGCCCCAGCATTTT.